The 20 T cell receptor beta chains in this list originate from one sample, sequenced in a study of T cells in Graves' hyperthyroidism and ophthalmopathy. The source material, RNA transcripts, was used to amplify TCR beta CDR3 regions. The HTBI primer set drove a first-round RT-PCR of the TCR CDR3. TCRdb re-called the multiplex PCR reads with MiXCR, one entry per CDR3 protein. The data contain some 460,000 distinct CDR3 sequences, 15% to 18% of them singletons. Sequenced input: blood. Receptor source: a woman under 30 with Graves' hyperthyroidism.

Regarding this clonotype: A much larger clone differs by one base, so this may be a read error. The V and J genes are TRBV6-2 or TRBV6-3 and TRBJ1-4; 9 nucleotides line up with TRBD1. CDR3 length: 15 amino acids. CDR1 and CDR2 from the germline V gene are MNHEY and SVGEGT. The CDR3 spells CGSSSAGTGREKLFF. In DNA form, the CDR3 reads TGTGGCAGCAGTTCTGCCGGGACAGGGCGAGAAAAACTGTTTTTT.

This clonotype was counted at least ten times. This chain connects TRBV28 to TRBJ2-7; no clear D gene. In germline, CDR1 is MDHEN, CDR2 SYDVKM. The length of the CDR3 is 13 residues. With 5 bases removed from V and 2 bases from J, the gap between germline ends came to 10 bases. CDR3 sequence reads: CASSAQPAYEQYF. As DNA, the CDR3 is TGTGCCAGCAGTGCACAACCCGCCTACGAGCAGTACTTC. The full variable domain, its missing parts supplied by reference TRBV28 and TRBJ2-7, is DVKVTQSSRYLVKRTGEKVFLECVQDMDHENMFWYRQDPGLGLRLIYFSYDVKMKEKGDIPEGYSVSREKKERFSLILESASTNQTSMYLCASSAQPAYEQYFGPGTRLTVT.

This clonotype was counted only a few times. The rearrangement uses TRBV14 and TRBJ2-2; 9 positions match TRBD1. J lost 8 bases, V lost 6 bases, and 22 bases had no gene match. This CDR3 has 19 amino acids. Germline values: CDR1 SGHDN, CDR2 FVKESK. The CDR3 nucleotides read TGTGCCAGCAGACTCTCGGGACTGCGGACAGGGGTGAACCGAGGGGAGCTGTTTTTT. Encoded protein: CASRLSGLRTGVNRGELFF.

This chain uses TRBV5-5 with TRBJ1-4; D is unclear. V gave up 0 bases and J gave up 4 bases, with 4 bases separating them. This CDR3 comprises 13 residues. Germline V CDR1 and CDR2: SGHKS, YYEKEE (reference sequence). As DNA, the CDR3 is TGTGCCAGCAGCTTGGGGAATAATGAAAAACTGTTTTTT. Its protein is CASSLGNNEKLFF.

CDR3 protein: CATSISGASTDTQYF. CDR3 sequence (DNA): TGTGCCACCAGTATTAGCGGGGCTAGCACAGATACGCAGTATTTT. The chain recombines TRBV24-1 with TRBJ2-3, with 8 bases identical to TRBD2. Losses at the gene ends were 6 bases for V and 0 bases for J; bases not matched to a gene: 4. The length of the CDR3 is 15 residues. From germline, CDR1 is KGHDR and CDR2 SFDVKD.

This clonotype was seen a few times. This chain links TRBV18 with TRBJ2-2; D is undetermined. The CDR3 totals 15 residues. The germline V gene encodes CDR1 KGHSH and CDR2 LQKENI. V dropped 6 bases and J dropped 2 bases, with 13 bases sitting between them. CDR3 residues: CASSPGLINTGELFF. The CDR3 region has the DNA TGTGCCAGCTCGCCGGGCCTCATAAACACCGGGGAGCTGTTTTTT.

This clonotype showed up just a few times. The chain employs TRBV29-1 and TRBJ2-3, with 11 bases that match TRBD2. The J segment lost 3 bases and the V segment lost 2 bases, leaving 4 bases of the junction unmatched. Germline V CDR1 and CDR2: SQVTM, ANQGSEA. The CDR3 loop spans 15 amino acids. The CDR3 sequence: CSVERVAGGTDTQYF. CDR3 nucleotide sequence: TGCAGCGTTGAACGGGTAGCGGGGGGGACAGATACGCAGTATTTT.

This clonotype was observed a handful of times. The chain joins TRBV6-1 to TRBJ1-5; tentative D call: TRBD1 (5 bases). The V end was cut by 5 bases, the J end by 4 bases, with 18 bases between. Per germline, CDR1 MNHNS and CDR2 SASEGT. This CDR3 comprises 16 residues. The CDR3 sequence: CASSPGTGGFNQPQHF. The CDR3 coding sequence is TGTGCCAGCAGTCCCGGGACCGGTGGGTTTAATCAGCCCCAGCATTTT.

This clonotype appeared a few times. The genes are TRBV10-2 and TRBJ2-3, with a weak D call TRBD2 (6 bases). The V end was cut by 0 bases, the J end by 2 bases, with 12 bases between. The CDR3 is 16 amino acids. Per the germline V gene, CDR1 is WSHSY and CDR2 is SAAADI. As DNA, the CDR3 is TGCGCCAGCAGTGAGTCTAGCGGTTACTACACAGATACGCAGTATTTT. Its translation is CASSESSGYYTDTQYF.

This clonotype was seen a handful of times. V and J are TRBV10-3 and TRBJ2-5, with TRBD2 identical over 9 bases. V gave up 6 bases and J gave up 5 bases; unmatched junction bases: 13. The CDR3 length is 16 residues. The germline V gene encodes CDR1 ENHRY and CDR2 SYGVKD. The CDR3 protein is CAISEDGTSRFETQYF. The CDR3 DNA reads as TGTGCCATCAGCGAAGATGGGACTAGCCGTTTCGAGACCCAGTACTTC.

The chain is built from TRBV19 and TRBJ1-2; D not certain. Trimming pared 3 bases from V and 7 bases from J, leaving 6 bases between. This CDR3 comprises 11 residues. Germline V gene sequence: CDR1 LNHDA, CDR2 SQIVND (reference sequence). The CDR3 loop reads CASSMWAGYTF. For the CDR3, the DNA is TGTGCCAGTAGTATGTGGGCTGGCTACACCTTC.

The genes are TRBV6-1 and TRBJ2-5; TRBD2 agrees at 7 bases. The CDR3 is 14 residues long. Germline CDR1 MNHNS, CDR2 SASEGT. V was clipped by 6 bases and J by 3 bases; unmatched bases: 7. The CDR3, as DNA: TGTGCCAGCAGCCCCGGGACTACCAAAGAGACCCAGTACTTC. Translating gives CASSPGTTKETQYF.

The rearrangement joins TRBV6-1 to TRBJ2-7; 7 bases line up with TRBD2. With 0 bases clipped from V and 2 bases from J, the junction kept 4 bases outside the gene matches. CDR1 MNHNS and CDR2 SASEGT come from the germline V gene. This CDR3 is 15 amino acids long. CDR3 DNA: TGTGCCAGCAGTGAAGCGGCTAGCGGAACCTACGAGCAGTACTTC. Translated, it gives CASSEAASGTYEQYF.

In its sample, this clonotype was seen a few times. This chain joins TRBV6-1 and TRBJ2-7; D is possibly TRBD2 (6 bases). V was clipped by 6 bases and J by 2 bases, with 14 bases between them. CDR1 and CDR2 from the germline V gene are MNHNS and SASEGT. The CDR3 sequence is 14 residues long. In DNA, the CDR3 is TGTGCCAGCAGCCTCTACGGGAGCGCCTACGAGCAGTACTTC. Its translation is CASSLYGSAYEQYF.

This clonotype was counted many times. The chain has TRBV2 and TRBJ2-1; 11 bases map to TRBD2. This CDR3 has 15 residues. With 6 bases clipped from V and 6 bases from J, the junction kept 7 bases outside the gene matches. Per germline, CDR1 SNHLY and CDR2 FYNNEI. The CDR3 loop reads CASRIGLAGGNEQFF. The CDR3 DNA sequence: TGTGCCAGCAGAATCGGCCTAGCGGGAGGCAATGAGCAGTTCTTC.

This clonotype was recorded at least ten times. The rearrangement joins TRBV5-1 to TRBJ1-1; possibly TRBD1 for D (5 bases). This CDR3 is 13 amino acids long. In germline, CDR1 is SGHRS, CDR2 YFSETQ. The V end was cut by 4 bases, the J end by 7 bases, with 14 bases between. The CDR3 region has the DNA TGCGCCAGCAGCGTGACAGCTGAGGGTGAAGCTTTCTTT. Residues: CASSVTAEGEAFF.

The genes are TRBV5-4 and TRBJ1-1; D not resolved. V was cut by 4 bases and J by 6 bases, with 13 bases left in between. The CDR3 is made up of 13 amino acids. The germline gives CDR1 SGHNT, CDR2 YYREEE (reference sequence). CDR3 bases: TGTGCCAGCAGCGAGGTAGGGAAGGCTGAAGCTTTCTTT. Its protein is CASSEVGKAEAFF.

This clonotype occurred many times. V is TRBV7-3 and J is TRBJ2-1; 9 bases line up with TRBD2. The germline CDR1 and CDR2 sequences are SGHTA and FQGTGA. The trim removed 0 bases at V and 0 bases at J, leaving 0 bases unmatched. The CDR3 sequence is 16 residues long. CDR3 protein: CASSLTAGGSYNEQFF. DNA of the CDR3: TGTGCCAGCAGCTTAACAGCGGGGGGCTCCTACAATGAGCAGTTCTTC.

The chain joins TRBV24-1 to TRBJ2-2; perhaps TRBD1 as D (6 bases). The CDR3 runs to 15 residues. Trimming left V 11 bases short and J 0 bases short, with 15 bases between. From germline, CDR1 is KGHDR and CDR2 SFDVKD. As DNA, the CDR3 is TGTGCCAGCGAAGGCAGGGGCGCGAACACCGGGGAGCTGTTTTTT. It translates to CASEGRGANTGELFF.

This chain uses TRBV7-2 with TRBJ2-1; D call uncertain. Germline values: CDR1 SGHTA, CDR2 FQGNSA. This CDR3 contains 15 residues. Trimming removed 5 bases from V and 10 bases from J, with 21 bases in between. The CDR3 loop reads CASSLYMSASGEQFF. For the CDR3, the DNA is TGTGCCAGCAGCCTATACATGTCCGCCTCCGGGGAGCAGTTCTTC. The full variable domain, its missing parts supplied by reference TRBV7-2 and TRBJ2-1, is GAGVSQSPSNKVTEKGKDVELRCDPISGHTALYWYRQSLGQGLEFLIYFQGNSAPDKSGLPSDRFSAERTGGSVSTLTIQRTQQEDSAVYLCASSLYMSASGEQFFGPGTRLTVL.